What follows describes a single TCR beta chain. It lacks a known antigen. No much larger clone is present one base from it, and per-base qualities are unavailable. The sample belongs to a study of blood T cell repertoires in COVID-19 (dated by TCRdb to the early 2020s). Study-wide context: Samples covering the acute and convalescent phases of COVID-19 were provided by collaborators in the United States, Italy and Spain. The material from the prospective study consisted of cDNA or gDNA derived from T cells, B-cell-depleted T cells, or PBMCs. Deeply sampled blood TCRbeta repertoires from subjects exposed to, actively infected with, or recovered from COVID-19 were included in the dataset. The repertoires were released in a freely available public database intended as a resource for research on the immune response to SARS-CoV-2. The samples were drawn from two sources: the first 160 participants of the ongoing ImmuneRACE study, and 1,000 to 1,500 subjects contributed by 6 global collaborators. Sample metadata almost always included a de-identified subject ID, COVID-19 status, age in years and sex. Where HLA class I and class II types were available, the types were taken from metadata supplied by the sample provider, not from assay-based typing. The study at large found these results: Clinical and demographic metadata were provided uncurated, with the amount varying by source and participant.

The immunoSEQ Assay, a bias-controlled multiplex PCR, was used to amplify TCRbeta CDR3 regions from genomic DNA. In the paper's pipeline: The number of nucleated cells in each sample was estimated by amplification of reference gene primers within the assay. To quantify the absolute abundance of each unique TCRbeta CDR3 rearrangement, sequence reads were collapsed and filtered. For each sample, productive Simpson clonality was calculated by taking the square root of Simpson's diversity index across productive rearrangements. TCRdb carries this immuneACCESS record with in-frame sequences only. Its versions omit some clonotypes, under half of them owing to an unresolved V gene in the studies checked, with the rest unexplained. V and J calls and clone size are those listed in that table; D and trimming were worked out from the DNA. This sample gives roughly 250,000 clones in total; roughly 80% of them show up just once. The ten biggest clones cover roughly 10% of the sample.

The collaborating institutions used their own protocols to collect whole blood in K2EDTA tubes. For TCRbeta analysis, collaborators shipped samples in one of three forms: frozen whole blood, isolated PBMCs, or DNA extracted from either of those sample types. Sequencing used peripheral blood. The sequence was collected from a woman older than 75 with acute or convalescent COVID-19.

The sequenced DNA is TGTGCCAGCCATTCGGGCAGGCTCGGGGTTCAGCCCCAGCATTTT. This sequence encodes CASHSGRLGVQPQHF. The chain is made from TRBV28 and TRBJ1-5, with the D gene not clear enough to name. V was cut back by 8 bases and J by 6 bases, leaving a gap of 20 bases between them. The CDR1 and CDR2 encoded by the germline V gene are MDHEN and SYDVKM. Reading from cysteine to phenylalanine, the CDR3 counts 15 amino acids. Here the CDR3 DNA is all that survives: 45 bases in frame from base 1.